This T cell receptor (beta chain) was sequenced during a study of cytomegalovirus exposure and HLA in healthy donors. Germline V lookup: CDR1 MDHEN, CDR2 SYDVKM. The CDR3 has 13 amino acids. Trimming shortened V by 4 bases and J by 0 bases, and 4 bases separated the two germline ends. A word on this clone: Antigen specificity is unknown.

The PCR contained 60 Vbeta and 13 Jbeta primers. Here immunoSEQ multiplex PCR was the method, and the copy in TCRdb shows in-frame clones only, minus some. The sample holds around 200,000 clones, roughly 88% seen once. Study-level findings and limits: Most of the TCR beta V segments (in an earlier analysis) were productive either about 87% or about 30% of the time. Based on reports, TCR beta sequences accurately predicted HLA-A and HLA-B alleles for most subjects. Confirmation was obtained in vitro that a few CMV-associated chains are specific for CMV antigens. Upon later analysis, TCR association rates were observed to vary by HLA locus, being highest for DRB1 and lowest for HLA-C.

Input material: PBMCs. The V and J genes are TRBV28 and TRBJ1-3; D is uncertain. This receptor was obtained from a girl aged 2 to 10 in good health and CMV-seropositive. The CDR3: CASSSSSGNTIYF. The DNA for the CDR3 is TGTGCCAGCAGTTCCTCCTCTGGAAACACCATATATTTT.